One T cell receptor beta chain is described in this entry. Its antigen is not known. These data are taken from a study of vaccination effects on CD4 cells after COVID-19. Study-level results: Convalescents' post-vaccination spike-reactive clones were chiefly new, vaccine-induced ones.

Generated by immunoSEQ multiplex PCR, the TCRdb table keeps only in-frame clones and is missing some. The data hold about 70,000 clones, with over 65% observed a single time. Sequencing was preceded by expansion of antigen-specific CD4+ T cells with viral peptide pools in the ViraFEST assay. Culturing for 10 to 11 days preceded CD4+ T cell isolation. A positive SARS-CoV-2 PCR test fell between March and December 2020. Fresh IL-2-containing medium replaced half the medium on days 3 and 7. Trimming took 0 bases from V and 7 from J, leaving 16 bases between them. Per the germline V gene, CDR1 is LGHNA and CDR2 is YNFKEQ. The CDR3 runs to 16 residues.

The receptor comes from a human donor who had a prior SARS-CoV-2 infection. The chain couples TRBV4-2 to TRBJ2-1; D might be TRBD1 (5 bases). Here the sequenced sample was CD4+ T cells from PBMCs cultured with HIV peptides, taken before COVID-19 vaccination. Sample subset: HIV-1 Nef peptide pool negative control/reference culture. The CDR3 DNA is TGTGCCAGCAGCCAAGATTCGCGACAGCTTAGAAATGAGCAGTTCTTC. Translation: CASSQDSRQLRNEQFF.